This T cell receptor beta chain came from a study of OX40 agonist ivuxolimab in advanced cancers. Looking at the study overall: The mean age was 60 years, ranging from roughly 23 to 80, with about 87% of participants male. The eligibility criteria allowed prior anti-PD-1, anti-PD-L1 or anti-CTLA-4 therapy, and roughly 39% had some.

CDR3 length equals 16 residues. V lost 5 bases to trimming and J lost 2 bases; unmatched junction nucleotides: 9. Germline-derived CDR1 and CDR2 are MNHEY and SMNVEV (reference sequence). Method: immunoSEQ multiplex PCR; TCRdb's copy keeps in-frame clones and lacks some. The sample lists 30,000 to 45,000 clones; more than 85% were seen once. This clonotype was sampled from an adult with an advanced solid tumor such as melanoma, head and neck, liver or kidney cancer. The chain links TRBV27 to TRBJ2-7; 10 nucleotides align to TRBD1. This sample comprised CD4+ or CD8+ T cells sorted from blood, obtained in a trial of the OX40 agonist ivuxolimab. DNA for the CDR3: TGTGCCAGCAGTCGTTTACCGGGACAGGGGACCTACGAGCAGTACTTC. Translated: CASSRLPGQGTYEQYF.